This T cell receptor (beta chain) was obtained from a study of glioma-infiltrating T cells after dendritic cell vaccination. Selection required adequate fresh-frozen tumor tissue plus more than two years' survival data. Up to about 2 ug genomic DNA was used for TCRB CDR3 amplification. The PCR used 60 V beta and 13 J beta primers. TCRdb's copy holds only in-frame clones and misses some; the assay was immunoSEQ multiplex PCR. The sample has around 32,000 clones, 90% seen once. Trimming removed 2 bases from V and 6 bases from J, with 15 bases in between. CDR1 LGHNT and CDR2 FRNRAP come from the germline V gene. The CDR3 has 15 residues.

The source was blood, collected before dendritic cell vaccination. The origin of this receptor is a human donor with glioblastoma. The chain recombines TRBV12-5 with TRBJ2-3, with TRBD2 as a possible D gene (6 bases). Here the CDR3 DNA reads TGTGCTAGTGGTTTGATCGGGGGACCCTCGGATACGCAGTATTTT. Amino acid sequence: CASGLIGGPSDTQYF.